The entry that follows covers one T cell receptor beta chain sequence. The antigen remains unidentified. Using immunoSEQ multiplex PCR, the repertoire was profiled, and TCRdb retains in-frame clones only, with some absent. The repertoire includes roughly 100,000 clones, over 70% of them detected once, and roughly 17% sits in the top ten. This specimen belongs to a study of Ad26.COV2.S vaccination and SARS-CoV-2 variants. The study's findings and limits: From the TCR breadth and depth analyses, total T cell responses may have been underestimated.

Sequenced here: peripheral blood, sampled after recovery from COVID-19. The TCR sequence derives from a human donor who had recovered from COVID-19.

In DNA form, the CDR3 reads TGTGCCAGCAGCCAAGGGGCCTACGAGCAGTACTTC. Its protein is CASSQGAYEQYF. J is TRBJ2-7 and V is TRBV3-1 (or the pseudogene TRBV3-2); D not resolved. V shed 1 base and J shed 2 bases, with 3 bases lying between them. This CDR3 has 12 amino acids. The germline V gene has CDR1 LGHDT and CDR2 YNNKEL (reference sequence).